The clone carrying this TCR beta chain was recorded a few times. Construction of the TCRbeta library involved unique molecular identifiers. Via MiXCR, TCRdb re-called the PCR reads, giving one row per CDR3 protein. The table includes 380,000 or so distinct CDR3 sequences, less than 15% detected once. This sample is drawn from a study of T-cell reconstitution after alpha-beta-depleted transplantation in children. There are 14 residues in the CDR3. Germline assignment: CDR1 SNHLY and CDR2 FYNNEI. The ends were cut back, 4 bases at V and 10 bases at J, with 17 bases in the middle. The specimen was PBMCs, collected from the stem cell graft. The chain has TRBV2 and TRBJ2-1, with D perhaps TRBD1 or TRBD2 (6 bases each). The TCR originated in a human donor who donated a stem cell graft to a child with Fanconi anemia. Here the CDR3 reads CASSVLRGEEEQFF. The CDR3 region has the DNA TGTGCCAGCAGTGTTTTAAGGGGGGAGGAGGAGCAGTTCTTC.